Below are 18 T cell receptor beta chains sequenced from a single sample in a study of OX40 agonist ivuxolimab in advanced cancers. TCRdb keeps only in-frame clones here, not all; method: immunoSEQ multiplex PCR. Of about 110,000 clones in the sample, less than 95% were seen once. The sequencing used CD4+ or CD8+ T cells sorted from blood, collected in a trial of the OX40 agonist ivuxolimab. The source of these receptors is an adult with an advanced solid tumor such as melanoma, head and neck, liver or kidney cancer.

This clone occurred once. The rearrangement joins TRBV6-1 to TRBJ2-7; D is possibly TRBD1 (6 bases). V lost 8 bases to trimming and J lost 4 bases, with 12 bases between them. CDR3 length: 12 amino acids. Germline loops: CDR1 MNHNS, CDR2 SASEGT. CDR3 DNA: TGTGCCAGCCAAACAGGGATTTACGAGCAGTACTTC. Encoded protein: CASQTGIYEQYF.

This clone is a singleton in its sample. The V call is TRBV10-1, the J call TRBJ2-5; D is undetermined. Per the germline V gene, CDR1 is WNHNN and CDR2 is SYGVQD (reference sequence). Trimming took 0 bases from V and 2 from J, leaving 7 bases between them. The CDR3 runs to 14 residues. The CDR3 loop reads CASSESSEQETQYF. The CDR3 coding sequence is TGCGCCAGCAGTGAGTCGTCGGAACAAGAGACCCAGTACTTC.

The rearrangement links TRBV30 to TRBJ1-6; no definite D call. The CDR3 extends over 13 amino acids. V lost 1 base and J lost 8, with 9 bases in between. Germline loops: CDR1 GTSNPN, CDR2 SVGIG (reference sequence). CDR3 sequence: CAWSGERDSPLHF. As DNA, the CDR3 is TGTGCCTGGAGTGGTGAGAGGGATTCACCCCTCCACTTT.

The V gene is TRBV14, the J gene TRBJ2-3, with no clear D. Germline V gene lookup returns CDR1 SGHDN and CDR2 FVKESK. The CDR3 loop spans 13 amino acids. Trimming took 0 bases from V and 6 from J, leaving 7 bases between them. CDR3 DNA sequence: TGTGCCAGCAGCCAAGACTTAGGGGATACGCAGTATTTT. It codes for CASSQDLGDTQYF.

This chain uses TRBV18 with TRBJ2-5, with D possibly matching TRBD2 (5 bases). Germline-derived CDR1 and CDR2 are KGHSH and LQKENI. Trimming pared 1 base from V and 4 bases from J, leaving 13 bases between. This CDR3 is built from 15 residues. CDR3 protein: CASSPLTAGRETQYF. As DNA, the CDR3 is TGTGCCAGCTCACCACTTACCGCGGGTCGAGAGACCCAGTACTTC.

The chain couples TRBV6-1 to TRBJ2-2, with 13 bases that match TRBD2. The V gene end was trimmed by 4 bases and the J gene end by 2 bases; junction bases not matched to a gene: 4. The germline CDR1 and CDR2 sequences are MNHNS and SASEGT. The CDR3 has 17 amino acids. CDR3 bases: TGTGCCAGCAGTGCCACTAGCGGGGGGGCAAACACCGGGGAGCTGTTTTTT. It is translated as CASSATSGGANTGELFF.

This chain links TRBV11-1 with TRBJ2-6, with 7 bases matching TRBD2. This CDR3 comprises 16 residues. After removal of 1 base from V and 1 base from J, the junction contained 1 base not matched to a gene. CDR1 and CDR2 (germline): SGHAT, FQDESV (reference sequence). CDR3 coding DNA: TGTGCCAGCAGCTTAGAAGCGGGGTCTGGGGCCAACGTCCTGACTTTC. Amino acids: CASSLEAGSGANVLTF.

This rearrangement joins TRBV7-8 to TRBJ2-7; TRBD1 matches at 7 bases. The CDR3 loop spans 15 amino acids. With 5 bases clipped from V and 5 bases from J, the junction kept 12 bases outside the gene matches. Germline V gives CDR1 SGHVS, CDR2 FQNEAQ. CDR3 nucleotide sequence: TGTGCCAGCAGCCCGGTGTGGGGCAGGGGGAACGAGCAGTACTTC. Translation: CASSPVWGRGNEQYF.

The V and J genes are TRBV5-1 and TRBJ2-3; D call uncertain. Germline V gene lookup returns CDR1 SGHRS and CDR2 YFSETQ. V was clipped by 0 bases and J by 5 bases, with 13 bases between them. The CDR3 length is 15 residues. This chain's CDR3 is CASSLERPDKDTQYF. The CDR3 coding sequence is TGCGCCAGCAGCTTGGAGAGGCCAGATAAAGATACGCAGTATTTT.

V is TRBV6-5 and J is TRBJ2-1; 11 nucleotides agree with TRBD2. CDR3 length equals 15 residues. In germline, CDR1 is MNHEY, CDR2 SVGAGI. J gave up 6 bases and V 6 bases, and 7 bases lay outside the gene matches. CDR3 region: CASRYSGGAFNEQFF. CDR3 in DNA: TGTGCCAGCAGATATAGCGGGGGGGCCTTCAATGAGCAGTTCTTC.

In its sample, this clone was seen a few times. V gene TRBV7-6 combines with J gene TRBJ2-1; 7 bases line up with TRBD1. CDR1 SGHVS and CDR2 FNYEAQ come from the germline V gene. The J segment lost 8 bases and the V segment lost 5 bases, leaving 6 bases of the junction unmatched. The CDR3 covers 13 residues. The CDR3 nucleotides read TGTGCCAGCAGCCCCCTAGGGGGCGATGAGCAGTTCTTC. Translated: CASSPLGGDEQFF.

This clone was recorded a few times. The chain couples TRBV28 to TRBJ1-5; D uncertain. With 4 bases removed from V and 7 bases from J, the gap between germline ends came to 8 bases. The length of the CDR3 is 12 residues. The germline V gene has CDR1 MDHEN and CDR2 SYDVKM. The CDR3 DNA reads as TGTGCCAGCAGTTCGGGCGGACAGCCCCAGCATTTT. Its translation is CASSSGGQPQHF. Together with reference TRBV28 and TRBJ1-5, the CDR3 gives the full variable domain: DVKVTQSSRYLVKRTGEKVFLECVQDMDHENMFWYRQDPGLGLRLIYFSYDVKMKEKGDIPEGYSVSREKKERFSLILESASTNQTSMYLCASSSGGQPQHFGDGTRLSIL.

This chain connects TRBV11-2 to TRBJ2-2, with TRBD2 as a possible D gene (6 bases). Germline-derived CDR1 and CDR2 are SGHAT and FQNNGV. V lost 2 bases and J 2 bases, leaving 15 bases between the germline ends. This CDR3 contains 17 residues. The CDR3 nucleotides are TGTGCCAGCAGCTTACGGGGAGGCGGTCTTAACACCGGGGAGCTGTTTTTT. Its translation is CASSLRGGGLNTGELFF.

The chain carries TRBV20-1 and TRBJ1-2; unclear D gene. CDR1 is DFQATT, CDR2 SNEGSKA, per germline (reference sequence). This CDR3 region has 11 residues. Trimming pared 1 base from V and 5 bases from J, leaving 5 bases between. CDR3 DNA sequence: TGCAGTGCTAGAGTTGTTTATGGCTACACCTTC. Protein sequence: CSARVVYGYTF.

The rearrangement links TRBV6-5 to TRBJ2-7, with TRBD1 matching 7 bases. The V gene end was trimmed by 5 bases and the J gene end by 6 bases; junction bases not matched to a gene: 10. Germline V CDR1 and CDR2: MNHEY, SVGAGI. CDR3 length: 14 residues. CDR3 sequence: CASSNLQGQGEQYF. In DNA, the CDR3 is TGTGCCAGCAGTAATTTACAGGGGCAGGGCGAGCAGTACTTC.

The chain couples TRBV10-2 to TRBJ1-4, with D unresolved. The V gene's germline CDR1 is WSHSY and CDR2 SAAADI. CDR3 length: 14 amino acids. V lost 3 bases to trimming and J lost 10 bases, with 15 bases between them. The CDR3, as DNA: TGCGCCAGCAGTGATCGGCACGGAATCGGAAAACTGTTTTTT. Translation gives CASSDRHGIGKLFF.

This clone is a singleton in its sample. The chain carries TRBV5-1 and TRBJ2-1; TRBD2 matches 11 bases. V lost 4 bases and J lost 0; bases outside the gene matches: 9. The germline CDR1 and CDR2 sequences are SGHRS and YFSETQ. The CDR3 is made up of 18 amino acids. CDR3 in amino acids: CASSVIPGLADSYNEQFF. In DNA form, the CDR3 reads TGCGCCAGCAGCGTTATACCGGGACTAGCGGACTCCTACAATGAGCAGTTCTTC.

The chain carries TRBV19 and TRBJ2-4, with TRBD2 identical over 7 bases. The V gene end was trimmed by 5 bases and the J gene end by 7 bases; junction bases not matched to a gene: 8. Looked up from germline, CDR1 is LNHDA and CDR2 is SQIVND (reference sequence). The CDR3 extends over 14 amino acids. Written as DNA, the CDR3 is TGTGCCAGTAGTCCGAGGGACGGGGGGAACATTCAGTACTTC. This encodes CASSPRDGGNIQYF.